This TCR beta chain was observed in a study of high-grade serous ovarian cancer treatment subgroups. The data were produced by immunoSEQ multiplex PCR, yet TCRdb's version contains in-frame clones alone and is incomplete. The sample has some 28,000 clones; around four fifths are singletons. The germline CDR1 and CDR2 sequences are SGHRS and YFSETQ. Trimming at V came to 3 bases and at J to 6 bases, leaving 6 bases not matched to a gene. This CDR3 contains 14 residues. Tumor samples were taken before definitive surgery or chemotherapy. Points from the study as a whole: Tumors within one patient showed repertoire similarity of about 0.11 to 0.85.

Regarding this clone: Its specificity is unknown.

The V call is TRBV5-1, the J call TRBJ1-3; 7 nucleotides align to TRBD1. The specimen was tumor tissue. The clonotype comes from a human donor with high-grade serous ovarian cancer. The CDR3 DNA is TGCGCCAGCAGCTACGGGACAGCCAAAAACACCATATATTTT. It encodes CASSYGTAKNTIYF.